This TCR beta chain was sequenced during a study of blood T cell repertoires in COVID-19. The CDR3 has 13 amino acids. The V and J ends lost 0 bases and 7 bases respectively, with 10 bases between them. Germline V gene lookup returns CDR1 SGDLS and CDR2 YYNGEE. The data were produced by immunoSEQ multiplex PCR, yet TCRdb's version contains in-frame clones alone and is incomplete. The repertoire holds approximately 170,000 clones, with around 81% as singletons. Sequenced sample: peripheral blood. This sequence originates from a man aged 55 to 69 with active or convalescent COVID-19. The chain couples TRBV9 to TRBJ1-2, with D unresolved. This chain's CDR3 is CASSVAGNGGYTF. The CDR3 DNA reads TGTGCCAGCAGCGTAGCGGGGAACGGTGGCTACACCTTC.